The 11 T cell receptor beta chains reported below all come from one sample, sequenced in a study of T cells in localized non-small cell lung cancer. The protocol was immunoSEQ multiplex PCR, while the TCRdb copy is restricted to in-frame clones and leaves out a portion. The table lists 5,500 to 6,500 clones, approximately 40% of them singletons, with less than 10% in the top ten. The specimen was lung tumor tissue, collected before any cancer treatment. All receptors derive from a woman aged 35 to 70 with stage II squamous cell lung carcinoma.

This chain uses TRBV5-1 with TRBJ2-7; 13 positions agree with TRBD2. CDR1 is SGHRS and CDR2 is YFSETQ in the germline V gene. The CDR3 is 15 residues long. Trimming took 4 bases from V and 3 from J; bases not matched to a gene: 4. Here the CDR3 reads CASSQGLAGNYEQYF. The CDR3 DNA reads TGCGCCAGCAGCCAGGGACTAGCGGGAAACTACGAGCAGTACTTC.

This clone has just a few counts. This chain connects TRBV25-1 to TRBJ2-7, with 7 nucleotides matching TRBD2. The CDR3 totals 13 residues. V was pared by 7 bases and J by 6 bases, with 9 bases of the junction left unmatched. Germline CDR1 and CDR2: MGHDK and SYGVNS. The CDR3 region is CASTAGDLSEQYF. CDR3 in DNA: TGTGCCAGCACGGCGGGGGACCTGAGCGAGCAGTACTTC.

The rearrangement links TRBV5-1 to TRBJ1-1; 9 positions agree with TRBD1. Unmatched junction bases numbered 11, after V lost 7 bases and J lost 4 bases. This CDR3 is 15 amino acids long. Germline V lookup: CDR1 SGHRS, CDR2 YFSETQ. The CDR3 here is CASGRGSTGGTEAFF. The CDR3 DNA follows: TGCGCCAGCGGAAGGGGCTCGACAGGGGGCACTGAAGCTTTCTTT.

The V and J genes are TRBV6-8 and TRBJ1-6; D is uncertain. The germline V gene has CDR1 MNHGY and CDR2 SAAAGT. CDR3 size: 19 residues. The V gene lost 4 bases and the J gene lost 0 bases, with 19 bases spanning the gap. CDR3 in DNA: TGTGCCAGCAGTTCCGCCGATAAAGGGCTAAGCTCCTATAATTCACCCCTCCACTTT. This encodes CASSSADKGLSSYNSPLHF.

The rearrangement joins TRBV5-1 to TRBJ1-1, with 11 bases that match TRBD1. Germline assignment: CDR1 SGHRS and CDR2 YFSETQ. The CDR3 loop spans 16 amino acids. V was clipped by 0 bases and J by 3 bases; unmatched bases: 4. The CDR3 bases are TGCGCCAGCAGCTTGGCGGGACAGGGGGTGGACACTGAAGCTTTCTTT. Protein: CASSLAGQGVDTEAFF.

J is TRBJ2-7 and V is TRBV5-1, with D possibly matching TRBD1 (5 bases). The V end was cut by 0 bases, the J end by 2 bases, with 12 bases between. The germline gives CDR1 SGHRS, CDR2 YFSETQ. This CDR3 has 15 amino acids. The CDR3: CASSLDVGAPYEQYF. CDR3 DNA sequence: TGCGCCAGCAGCTTGGATGTAGGGGCCCCCTACGAGCAGTACTTC.

Here the CDR3 DNA reads TGTGCCAGCAGCTCCCCACGGCAGGGGGCTAATGAGCAGTTCTTC. As protein: CASSSPRQGANEQFF. V is TRBV11-3 and J is TRBJ2-1; 8 bases agree with TRBD1. The ends lost 4 bases at V and 7 bases at J; junction bases unmatched: 9. The CDR3 is 15 amino acids. CDR1 is SGHNT and CDR2 is YENEEA in the germline V gene.

There are a few counts of this clone. This chain connects TRBV15 to TRBJ2-7; TRBD1 aligns across 7 bases. Germline V gives CDR1 LNHNV, CDR2 YYDKDF (reference sequence). J lost 1 base, V lost 3 bases, and 6 bases had no gene match. This CDR3 comprises 15 residues. The CDR3 reads CATSRAEQGSYEQYF. The DNA for the CDR3 is TGTGCCACCAGCAGGGCAGAACAGGGGTCCTACGAGCAGTACTTC.

This clone came up a few times. The rearrangement links TRBV6-4 to TRBJ1-1; 9 nucleotides align to TRBD1. The CDR3 covers 15 residues. Germline loops: CDR1 MRHNA, CDR2 SNTAGT. V shed 7 bases, J shed 9 bases, and the junction held 15 bases outside the gene matches. CDR3 in amino acids: CASKRSRTGVDQAFF. CDR3 in DNA: TGTGCCAGCAAGAGGAGTCGGACAGGGGTGGACCAAGCTTTCTTT.

This clone was recorded a few times. The V gene is TRBV19, the J gene TRBJ1-1; TRBD1 matches 8 bases. J gave up 0 bases and V 5 bases, and 5 bases lay outside the gene matches. The CDR3 has 15 residues. The V gene's germline CDR1 is LNHDA and CDR2 SQIVND (reference sequence). The CDR3 sequence is CASSEYRGLNTEAFF. The CDR3 nucleotides are TGTGCCAGTAGTGAATACAGGGGGTTGAACACTGAAGCTTTCTTT. The whole variable domain, remainder taken from reference TRBV19 and TRBJ1-1, is DGGITQSPKYLFRKEGQNVTLSCEQNLNHDAMYWYRQDPGQGLRLIYYSQIVNDFQKGDIAEGYSVSREKKESFPLTVTSAQKNPTAFYLCASSEYRGLNTEAFFGQGTRLTVV.

This chain uses TRBV5-1 with TRBJ1-5; D perhaps matches TRBD1 (5 bases). V shed 3 bases and J shed 6 bases, with 13 bases lying between them. The CDR3 covers 14 residues. Per germline, CDR1 SGHRS and CDR2 YFSETQ. CDR3 coding DNA: TGCGCCAGCAGCTATGGGGGACTGGGTCAGCCCCAGCATTTT. It translates to CASSYGGLGQPQHF.